Detailed here is one TCR beta chain. These data are taken from a study of blood T cells in healthy people across ages. Around 9.4 milliliters was the volume of peripheral blood drawn from each donor. Isolated PBMCs totaled at least 6 million in each sample. PCR was performed a second time for about 7 to 11 cycles using a sample-barcoded 5' primer and a J-beta primer mix. Each of the samples gave a minimum of 3 million paired-end reads that contained CDR3. TCRdb re-analysed the 5' RACE reads in MiXCR, keeping a single row per CDR3 protein. This table holds 1,500,000 or so distinct CDR3 sequences, roughly 64% found once. The CDR3 is 12 residues long. V shed 1 base, J shed 6 bases, and the junction held 3 bases outside the gene matches. Per the germline V gene, CDR1 is DFQATT and CDR2 is SNEGSKA (reference sequence).

Material for sequencing was blood. This clonotype was obtained from a man aged 18 to 30 in good health. The chain couples TRBV20-1 to TRBJ2-7; 7 positions match TRBD2. CDR3: CSARGREFEQYF. The CDR3 DNA follows: TGCAGTGCTAGAGGGCGGGAGTTCGAGCAGTACTTC.